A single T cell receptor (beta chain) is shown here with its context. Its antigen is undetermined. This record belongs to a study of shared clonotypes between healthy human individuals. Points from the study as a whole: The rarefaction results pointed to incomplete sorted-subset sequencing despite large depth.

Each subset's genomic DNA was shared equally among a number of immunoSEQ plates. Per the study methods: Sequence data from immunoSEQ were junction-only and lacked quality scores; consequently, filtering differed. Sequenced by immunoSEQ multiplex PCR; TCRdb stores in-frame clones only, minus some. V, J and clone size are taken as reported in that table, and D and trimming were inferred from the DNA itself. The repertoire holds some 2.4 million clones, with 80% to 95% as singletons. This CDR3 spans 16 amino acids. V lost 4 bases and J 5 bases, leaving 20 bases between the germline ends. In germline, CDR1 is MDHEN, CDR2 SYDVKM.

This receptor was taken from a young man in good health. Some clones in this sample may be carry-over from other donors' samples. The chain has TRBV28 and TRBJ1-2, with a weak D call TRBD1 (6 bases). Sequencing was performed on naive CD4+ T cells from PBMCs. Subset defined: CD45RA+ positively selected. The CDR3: CASSSTPGGRGYGYTF. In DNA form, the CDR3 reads TGTGCCAGCAGTTCTACCCCCGGGGGGCGCGGTTATGGCTACACCTTC.